This TCR beta chain stems from a study of CD8 T cells in ankylosing spondylitis (dated by TCRdb to the late 2010s). Some background on the complete study: T cell receptor beta repertoires were profiled in healthy donors and ankylosing spondylitis patients so that disease-linked TCR variants could be found. Peripheral blood was sampled, and synovial fluid was additionally collected from ankylosing spondylitis patients. The whole study cohort included some 100 healthy donors and over 20 ankylosing spondylitis patients.

The paper's findings and limits, for the study overall: A TCR beta motif made up of several highly homologous amino acid variants appeared to be characteristic of blood from ankylosing spondylitis patients. The disease-linked clones were reported to be significantly enriched in matched synovial fluid samples from ankylosing spondylitis patients. The disease-linked clones had a CD8+ phenotype and were found at relatively low frequencies in peripheral blood. Some TCR beta motif variants had previously been reported in synovial fluid and blood of reactive arthritis patients, which suggested common disease-initiation mechanisms.

Many counts were recorded for this clonotype. What antigen it recognizes has not been identified. Base qualities are missing; no much larger clone stands one base away. The CDR3 starts with the cysteine, ends with the phenylalanine, and has 15 residues. Solely the CDR3 DNA is kept, with 45 bases framed from the first base. V loses 7 bases at its end and J loses 6 bases; junction bases beyond the gene matches: 9. Sequences MGHDK (CDR1) and SYGVNS (CDR2) are obtained from the germline V gene. These reads were obtained on an Illumina HiSeq 2500. Quantitative 5'-RACE with molecular barcodes was the method used to prepare the TCR beta libraries. The original pipeline was this. Disease-linked TCR variants were identified with a new computational method built on a probabilistic model of VDJ rearrangement. TCRdb took the public reads, trimmed them with fastp at Q25, ran MiXCR for clone calling and kept in-frame beta chains. A single entry per CDR3 protein holds the most common genes and DNA from its merged rows. TCRdb's processing, not the study's, gives the V and J calls here. This sample holds some 240,000 distinct CDR3 sequences; around 25% were observed only once. Of the sample, 0.6% to 0.75% is held by the ten largest clones.

Material: blood, either unsorted or a sorted T cell fraction (not recorded which). This clonotype was sampled from a male donor with ankylosing spondylitis or in good health (not recorded which). This receptor chain uses TRBV25-1 and TRBJ2-4; TRBD2 fits 10 bases in the junction. The DNA sequence follows: TGTGCCAGCACTAGCGGGGGCCCAACACGAAACATTCAGTACTTC. Its translation is CASTSGGPTRNIQYF.